Included here is one TCR beta chain sequence, with context. Original methodology: Amplification with reference gene primers provided the estimates of nucleated cell counts. The method was immunoSEQ multiplex PCR; TCRdb's version includes in-frame clones alone and lacks a portion of them. V and J calls and clone size are given by that table; D and trimming were obtained from the DNA. The sample shows 40,000 to 60,000 clones, 84% of them seen only once. The data stem from a study of blood T cell repertoires in COVID-19. Whole-study context: Acute-phase and convalescent COVID-19 samples originated in the United States, Italy and Spain. From T cells, B-cell-depleted T cells, or PBMCs came the material, which was cDNA or gDNA.

This clonotype originated in a human donor in a cohort sampled during active COVID-19. Sequencing was done on a sample of peripheral blood.

CDR3 amino acids: CASGFRQGASYGYTF. CDR3 coding DNA: TGTGCTAGTGGTTTTAGGCAGGGGGCATCCTATGGCTACACCTTC. The chain joins TRBV12-5 to TRBJ1-2, with 8 bases aligning to TRBD1. CDR3 length: 15 amino acids. Germline V gene lookup returns CDR1 LGHNT and CDR2 FRNRAP. V lost 3 bases, J lost 4 bases, and 7 bases stayed unmatched.